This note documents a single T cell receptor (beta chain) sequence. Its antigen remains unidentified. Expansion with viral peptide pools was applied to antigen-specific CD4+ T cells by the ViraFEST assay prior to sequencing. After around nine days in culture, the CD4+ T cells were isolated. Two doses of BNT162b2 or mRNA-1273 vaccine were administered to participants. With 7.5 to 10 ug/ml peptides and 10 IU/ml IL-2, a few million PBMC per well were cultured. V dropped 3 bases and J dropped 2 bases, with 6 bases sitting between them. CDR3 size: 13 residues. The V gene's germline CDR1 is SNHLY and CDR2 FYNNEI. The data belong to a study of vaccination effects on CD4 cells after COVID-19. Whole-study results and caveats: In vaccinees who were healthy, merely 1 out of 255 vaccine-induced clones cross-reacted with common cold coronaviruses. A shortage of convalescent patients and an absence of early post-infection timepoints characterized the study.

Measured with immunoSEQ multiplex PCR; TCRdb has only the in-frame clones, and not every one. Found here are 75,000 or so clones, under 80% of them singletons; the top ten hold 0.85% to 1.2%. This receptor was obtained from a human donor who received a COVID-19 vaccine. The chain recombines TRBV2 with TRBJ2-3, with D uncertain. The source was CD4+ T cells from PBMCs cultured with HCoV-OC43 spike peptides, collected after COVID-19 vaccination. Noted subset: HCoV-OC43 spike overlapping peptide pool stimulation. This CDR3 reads CASSEVTTDTQYF. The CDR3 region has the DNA TGTGCCAGCAGTGAGGTGACCACAGATACGCAGTATTTT.